The clone carrying this TCR beta chain has a count of ten or more. Its specificity is unknown. The sample originates from a study of T cell repertoires in cytomegalovirus infection. As for the study in general: Indicated by public TCR beta signatures were CMV infection and matching HLA type.

V lost 2 bases, J lost 9 bases, and 10 bases lay in between. CDR3 length: 11 amino acids. The V gene's germline CDR1 is GTSNPN and CDR2 SVGIG (reference sequence). Study results and limitations: Adding up the frequency of public TCR beta families identified people who carried CMV plus the relevant HLA. The ex vivo response was dominated by HLA-C-restricted CMV-specific TCR beta clonotypes.

TCRdb re-derived calls from the reads in MiXCR, one entry per CDR3 protein. In the table there are hundreds of thousands of distinct CDR3 sequences, around 6.6% of which are singletons. The sequence was collected from a human donor in good health (CMV status not recorded). Some clones in this sample may be carry-over from other donors' samples. The V gene is TRBV30, the J gene TRBJ1-1; D call uncertain. The sample was PBMCs. CDR3 DNA sequence: TGTGCCTGGAGTCCGGGGTCGAAAGCTTTCTTT. Translation: CAWSPGSKAFF.